This T cell receptor (beta chain) came from a study of OX40 agonist ivuxolimab in advanced cancers. Cycle 7 day 1, cycle 4 day 1, and baseline were the timepoints at which blood was sampled. Repertoires were generated with immunoSEQ multiplex PCR, while TCRdb's copy carries only in-frame clones and drops some. The sample shows tens of thousands of clones, roughly 90% of them seen only once. The V end was cut by 5 bases, the J end by 6 bases, with 15 bases between. The CDR3 runs 14 residues. Germline values: CDR1 SGHKS, CDR2 YYEKEE (reference sequence). This chain connects TRBV5-5 to TRBJ2-1, with D perhaps matching TRBD2 (6 bases). Sequenced material: CD4+ or CD8+ T cells sorted from blood, taken in a trial of the OX40 agonist ivuxolimab. The source is an adult with an advanced solid tumor such as melanoma, head and neck, liver or kidney cancer. CDR3 in amino acids: CASSPRLGGNEQFF. Written as DNA, the CDR3 is TGTGCCAGCAGTCCGAGGTTGGGAGGCAATGAGCAGTTCTTC.